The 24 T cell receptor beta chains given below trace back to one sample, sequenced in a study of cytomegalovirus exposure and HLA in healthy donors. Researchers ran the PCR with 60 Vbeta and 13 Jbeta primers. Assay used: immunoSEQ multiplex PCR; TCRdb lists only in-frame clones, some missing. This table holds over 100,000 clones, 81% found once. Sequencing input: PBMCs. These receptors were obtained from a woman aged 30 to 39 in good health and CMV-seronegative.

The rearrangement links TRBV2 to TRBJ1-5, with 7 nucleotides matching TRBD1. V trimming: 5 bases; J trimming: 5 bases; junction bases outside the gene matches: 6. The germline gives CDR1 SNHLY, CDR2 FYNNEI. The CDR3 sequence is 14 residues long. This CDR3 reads CASSQGDGDQPQHF. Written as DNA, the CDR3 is TGTGCCAGCAGTCAGGGGGACGGGGATCAGCCCCAGCATTTT.

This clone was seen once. Here the CDR3 DNA reads TGTGCCAGCAGCTCACAGACGGATTACGAGCAGTACTTC. This codes for CASSSQTDYEQYF. This chain connects TRBV9 to TRBJ2-5, with D unclear. The J call may be incorrect, as the DNA end agrees better with TRBJ2-7. The CDR3 contains 13 residues. Per germline, CDR1 SGDLS and CDR2 YYNGEE.

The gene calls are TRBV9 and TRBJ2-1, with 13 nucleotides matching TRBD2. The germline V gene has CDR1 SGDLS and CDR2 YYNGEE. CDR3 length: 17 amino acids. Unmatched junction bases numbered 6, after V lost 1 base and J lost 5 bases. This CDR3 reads CASSVRTSGSGDNEQFF. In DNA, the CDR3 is TGTGCCAGCAGCGTAAGGACTAGCGGGAGCGGAGACAATGAGCAGTTCTTC.

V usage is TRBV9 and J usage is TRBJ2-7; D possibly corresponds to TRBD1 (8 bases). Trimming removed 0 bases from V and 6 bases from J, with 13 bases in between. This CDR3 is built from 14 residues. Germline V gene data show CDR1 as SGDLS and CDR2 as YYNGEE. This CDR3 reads CASSVGGGTGEQYF. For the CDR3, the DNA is TGTGCCAGCAGCGTAGGGGGAGGGACAGGCGAGCAGTACTTC. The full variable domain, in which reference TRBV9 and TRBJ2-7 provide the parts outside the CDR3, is DSGVTQTPKHLITATGQRVTLRCSPRSGDLSVYWYQQSLDQGLQFLIQYYNGEERAKGNILERFSAQQFPDLHSELNLSSLELGDSALYFCASSVGGGTGEQYFGPGTRLTVT.

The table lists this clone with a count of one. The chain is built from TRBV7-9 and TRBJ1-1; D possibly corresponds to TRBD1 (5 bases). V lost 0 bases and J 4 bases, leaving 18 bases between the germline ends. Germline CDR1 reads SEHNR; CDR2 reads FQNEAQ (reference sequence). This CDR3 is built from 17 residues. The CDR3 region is CASSLADTRQWGTEAFF. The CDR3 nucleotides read TGTGCCAGCAGCTTAGCGGATACCCGACAGTGGGGCACTGAAGCTTTCTTT.

The CDR3 bases are TGCAGCGTCAGGGACAGGAGCTCCTACGAGCAGTACTTC. It encodes CSVRDRSSYEQYF. The chain carries TRBV29-1 and TRBJ2-7; 8 nucleotides match TRBD1. V shed 6 bases and J 0 bases; nucleotides not matched to a gene: 4. The CDR3 contains 13 residues. The V gene's germline CDR1 is SQVTM and CDR2 ANQGSEA.

CDR3 in DNA: TGTGCCTGGAGTTATGGGACTAGCGGGAGTGATACGCAGTATTTT. It yields the protein CAWSYGTSGSDTQYF. The V gene is TRBV30, the J gene TRBJ2-3; 14 nucleotides match TRBD2. This CDR3 has 15 residues. Germline CDR1 reads GTSNPN; CDR2 reads SVGIG (reference sequence). Trimming cost V 2 bases and J 6 bases; bases outside gene matches: 4.

The CDR3 reads CASRGGTGGETQYF. The DNA for the CDR3 is TGTGCCAGCAGAGGCGGGACAGGAGGAGAGACCCAGTACTTC. The rearrangement uses TRBV2 and TRBJ2-5, with 8 positions matching TRBD1. The J segment lost 4 bases and the V segment lost 6 bases, leaving 7 bases of the junction unmatched. Germline assignment: CDR1 SNHLY and CDR2 FYNNEI. This CDR3 is built from 14 residues.

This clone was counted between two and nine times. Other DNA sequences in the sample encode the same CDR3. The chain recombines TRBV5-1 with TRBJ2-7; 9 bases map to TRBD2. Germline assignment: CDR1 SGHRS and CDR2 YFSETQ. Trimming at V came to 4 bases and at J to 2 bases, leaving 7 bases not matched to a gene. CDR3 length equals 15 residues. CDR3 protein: CASSLRLAAPYEQYF. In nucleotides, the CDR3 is TGCGCCAGCAGCCTGAGACTAGCGGCCCCCTACGAGCAGTACTTC. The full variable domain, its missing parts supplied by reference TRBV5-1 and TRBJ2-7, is KAGVTQTPRYLIKTRGQQVTLSCSPISGHRSVSWYQQTPGQGLQFLFEYFSETQRNKGNFPGRFSGRQFSNSRSEMNVSTLELGDSALYLCASSLRLAAPYEQYFGPGTRLTVT.

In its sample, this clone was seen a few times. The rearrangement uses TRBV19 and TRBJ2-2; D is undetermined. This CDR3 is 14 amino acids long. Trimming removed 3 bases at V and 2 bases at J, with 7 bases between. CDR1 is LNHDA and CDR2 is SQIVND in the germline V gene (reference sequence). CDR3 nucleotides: TGTGCCAGTAGTATCGAAGCCAACACCGGGGAGCTGTTTTTT. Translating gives CASSIEANTGELFF.

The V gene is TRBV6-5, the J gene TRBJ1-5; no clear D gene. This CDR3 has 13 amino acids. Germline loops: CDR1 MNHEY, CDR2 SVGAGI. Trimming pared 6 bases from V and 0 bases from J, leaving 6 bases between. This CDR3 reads CASRRDSNQPQHF. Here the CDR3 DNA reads TGTGCCAGCAGAAGAGATAGCAATCAGCCCCAGCATTTT.

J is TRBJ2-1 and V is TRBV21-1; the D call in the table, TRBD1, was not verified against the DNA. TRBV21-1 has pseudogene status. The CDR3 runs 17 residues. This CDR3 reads CASSKDTGGLSYNEQFF. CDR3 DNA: TGTGCCAGCAGCAAGGACACAGGGGGGCTCTCCTACAATGAGCAGTTCTTC.

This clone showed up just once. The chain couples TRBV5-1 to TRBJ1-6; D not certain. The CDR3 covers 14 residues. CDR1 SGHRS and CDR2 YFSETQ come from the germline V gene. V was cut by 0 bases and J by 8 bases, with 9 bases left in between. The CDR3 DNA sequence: TGCGCCAGCAGCTTGGGCGGGAAAGATTCACCCCTCCACTTT. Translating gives CASSLGGKDSPLHF.

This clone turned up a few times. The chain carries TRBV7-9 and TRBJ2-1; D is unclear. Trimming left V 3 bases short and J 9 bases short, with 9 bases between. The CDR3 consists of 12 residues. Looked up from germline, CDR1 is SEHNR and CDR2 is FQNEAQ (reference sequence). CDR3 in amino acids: CASSFSGTEQFF. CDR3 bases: TGTGCCAGCAGCTTTAGTGGTACTGAGCAGTTCTTC. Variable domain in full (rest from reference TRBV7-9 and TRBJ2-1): DTGVSQNPRHKITKRGQNVTFRCDPISEHNRLYWYRQTLGQGPEFLTYFQNEAQLEKSRLLSDRFSAERPKGSFSTLEIQRTEQGDSAMYLCASSFSGTEQFFGPGTRLTVL.

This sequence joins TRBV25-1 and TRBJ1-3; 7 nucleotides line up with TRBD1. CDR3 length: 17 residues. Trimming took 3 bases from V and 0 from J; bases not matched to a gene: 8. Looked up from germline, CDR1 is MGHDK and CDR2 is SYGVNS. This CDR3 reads CASSDRLGTDSGNTIYF. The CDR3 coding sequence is TGTGCCAGCAGTGATAGGCTAGGGACAGACTCTGGAAACACCATATATTTT.

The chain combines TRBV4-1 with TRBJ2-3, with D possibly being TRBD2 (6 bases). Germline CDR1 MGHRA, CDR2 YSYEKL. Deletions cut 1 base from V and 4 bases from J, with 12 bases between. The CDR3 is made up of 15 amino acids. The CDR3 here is CASSQAAPGADTQYF. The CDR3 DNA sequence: TGCGCCAGCAGCCAAGCGGCACCGGGGGCAGATACGCAGTATTTT.

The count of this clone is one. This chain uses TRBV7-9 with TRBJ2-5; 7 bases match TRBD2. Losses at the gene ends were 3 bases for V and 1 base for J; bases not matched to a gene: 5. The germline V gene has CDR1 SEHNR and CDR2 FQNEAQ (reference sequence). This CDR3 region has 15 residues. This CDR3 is CASSFVRGVQETQYF. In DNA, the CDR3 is TGTGCCAGCAGCTTCGTACGGGGGGTCCAAGAGACCCAGTACTTC.

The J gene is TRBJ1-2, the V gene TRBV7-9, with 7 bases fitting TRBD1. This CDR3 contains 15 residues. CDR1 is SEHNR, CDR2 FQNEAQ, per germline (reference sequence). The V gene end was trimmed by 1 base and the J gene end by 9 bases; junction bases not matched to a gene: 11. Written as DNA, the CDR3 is TGTGCCAGCAGCTTAGATTCCGGGACAGTTCCCAGCTACACCTTC. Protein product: CASSLDSGTVPSYTF. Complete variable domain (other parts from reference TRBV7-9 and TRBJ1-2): DTGVSQNPRHKITKRGQNVTFRCDPISEHNRLYWYRQTLGQGPEFLTYFQNEAQLEKSRLLSDRFSAERPKGSFSTLEIQRTEQGDSAMYLCASSLDSGTVPSYTFGSGTRLTVV.

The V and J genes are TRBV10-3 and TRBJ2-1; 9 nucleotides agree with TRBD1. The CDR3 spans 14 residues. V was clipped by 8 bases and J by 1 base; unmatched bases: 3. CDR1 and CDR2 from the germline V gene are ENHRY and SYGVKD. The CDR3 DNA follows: TGTGCCATCGAAGGGACAGGGTCCTACAATGAGCAGTTCTTC. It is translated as CAIEGTGSYNEQFF.

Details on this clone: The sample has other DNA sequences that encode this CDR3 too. CDR3 region: CASSLDSLNTEAFF. The CDR3 region has the DNA TGCGCCAGCAGCTTGGACAGTCTGAACACTGAAGCTTTCTTT. V is TRBV5-1 and J is TRBJ1-1, with D unclear. Germline CDR1 reads SGHRS; CDR2 reads YFSETQ. V dropped 0 bases and J dropped 0 bases, with 6 bases sitting between them. The CDR3 runs to 14 residues.

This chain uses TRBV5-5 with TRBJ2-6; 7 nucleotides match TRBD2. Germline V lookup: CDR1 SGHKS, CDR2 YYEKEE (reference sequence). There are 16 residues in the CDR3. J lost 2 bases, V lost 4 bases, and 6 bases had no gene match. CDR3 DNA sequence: TGTGCCAGCAGCCCGTTACGGGGGGCTGGGGCCAACGTCCTGACTTTC. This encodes CASSPLRGAGANVLTF.

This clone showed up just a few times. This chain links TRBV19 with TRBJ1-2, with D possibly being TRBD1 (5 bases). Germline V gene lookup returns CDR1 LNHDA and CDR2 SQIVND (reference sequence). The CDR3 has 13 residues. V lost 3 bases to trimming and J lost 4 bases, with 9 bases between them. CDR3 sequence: CASSMLRAYGYTF. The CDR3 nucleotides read TGTGCCAGTAGTATGCTCAGGGCCTATGGCTACACCTTC.

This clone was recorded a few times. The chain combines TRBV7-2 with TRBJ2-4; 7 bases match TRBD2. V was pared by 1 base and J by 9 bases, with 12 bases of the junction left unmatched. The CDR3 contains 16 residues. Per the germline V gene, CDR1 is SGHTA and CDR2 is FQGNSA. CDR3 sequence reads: CASSLDPSGKRSIQYF. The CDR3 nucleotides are TGTGCCAGCAGCTTAGATCCAAGCGGGAAGAGAAGCATTCAGTACTTC.

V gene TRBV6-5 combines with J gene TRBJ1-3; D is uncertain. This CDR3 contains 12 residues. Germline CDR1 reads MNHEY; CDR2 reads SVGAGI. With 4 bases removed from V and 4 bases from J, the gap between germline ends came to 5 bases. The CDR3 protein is CASSSQGNTIYF. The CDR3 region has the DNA TGTGCCAGCAGTTCACAGGGAAACACCATATATTTT.